A selection of T cell receptor beta chains follows, all from one sample in a study of patients and donors after allogeneic stem cell transplantation. TCRdb re-called the RT-PCR reads through MiXCR, storing one row per CDR3 protein. Of 920,000 or so distinct CDR3 sequences listed, more than 15% are singletons. Source material: blood, either unsorted or a sorted T cell fraction (not recorded which). Every receptor here comes from a human donor who was either an allogeneic HSCT recipient or a stem cell or donor lymphocyte infusion donor (not recorded which). It is not recorded whose cells these are; they may come from a transplant donor. CDR3s include the opening cysteine and the closing phenylalanine or tryptophan. Each record gives: J gene, V gene, D gene, clone size, CDR3 DNA, CDR3 protein. A D gene is named only where the DNA matches it firmly. For some rows the clone size is stated as once, few or many, or as a class when expanded; others skip it.

>TRBJ2-7|TRBV29-1|TRBD2|-
TGCAGCGTGATCTCGACTAGCGGGAGCGACGAGCAGTACTTC
CSVISTSGSDEQYF
>TRBJ1-5|TRBV28|TRBD1|few
TGTGCCAGCAGGGTACAGGGGGGGAATCAGCCCCAGCATTTT
CASRVQGGNQPQHF
>TRBJ2-3|TRBV27|TRBD2|few
TGTGCCAGCAGTTTACGGGCTAGCGGGAGGGCAACAGATACGCAGTATTTT
CASSLRASGRATDTQYF
>TRBJ2-3|TRBV10-3|-|-
TGTGCCATCAGTGAGAGTGGGTTGACAGATACGCAGTATTTT
CAISESGLTDTQYF
>TRBJ2-2|TRBV7-3|-|few
TGTGCCAGCAGCCTATTGCGGGGCGGAGGGGAGCTGTTTTTT
CASSLLRGGGELFF
>TRBJ2-7|TRBV2|-|-
TGTGCCAGCAGTGAATACTATAAAGACTACGAGCAGTACTTC
CASSEYYKDYEQYF
>TRBJ2-7|TRBV7-8|-|-
TGTGCCAGCAGCATACGAGCCTACGAGCAGTACTTC
CASSIRAYEQYF
>TRBJ2-7|TRBV7-2|-|-
TGTGCCAGCAGCTCCGACAGGACCGCCTACGAGCAGTACTTC
CASSSDRTAYEQYF
>TRBJ2-3|TRBV7-9|TRBD2|-
TGTGCCAGCAGCCCCAGGACTAGCAGCACAGATACGCAGTATTTT
CASSPRTSSTDTQYF
>TRBJ2-3|TRBV4-2|TRBD2|-
TGTGCCAGCAGCCAAGGTTTAGCGGGGGGGCCAGGCACAGATACGCAGTATTTT
CASSQGLAGGPGTDTQYF
>TRBJ1-2|TRBV12-3/TRBV12-4|-|-
TGTGCCAGCAGTTCCTACAGGGCCAGCAAAGGAGGCTACACCTTC
CASSSYRASKGGYTF
>TRBJ2-5|TRBV20-1|TRBD1|few
TGCAGTGCTAGAGATCCCGGGACAGGGAGTTTCTTC
CSARDPGTGSFF
>TRBJ1-2|TRBV12-3/TRBV12-4|-|-
TGTGCCAGCAGTCACCCGGACGGAGCTAACTATGGCTACACCTTC
CASSHPDGANYGYTF
>TRBJ2-2|TRBV6-1|-|few
TGTGCCAGCTGCGTCAAACGCACGAACACCGGGGAGCTGTTTTTT
CASCVKRTNTGELFF
>TRBJ1-2|TRBV20-1|TRBD1|many
TGCAGTGCTGCGGGACAGAACTATGGCTACACCTTC
CSAAGQNYGYTF
>TRBJ2-1|TRBV13|TRBD2|few
TGTGCCAGCACCTCTAGCGGGAGGGCCAAAAATGAGCAGTTCTTC
CASTSSGRAKNEQFF
>TRBJ2-1|TRBV29-1|TRBD1|-
TGCAGCGTTGACCACCGGGACAGGTACAATGAGCAGTTCTTC
CSVDHRDRYNEQFF
>TRBJ2-1|TRBV7-2|-|-
TGTGCCAGCAGCTTAACCACCTTGAATGAGCAGTTCTTC
CASSLTTLNEQFF
>TRBJ2-4|TRBV6-1|-|-
TGTGCCAGCAGCCGAACGGTGCAACTAGCCAAAAACATTCAGTACTTC
CASSRTVQLAKNIQYF
>TRBJ2-2|TRBV12-3/TRBV12-4|-|-
TGTGCCAGCACCCCGGGACTTGGAAACACCGGGGAGCTGTTTTTT
CASTPGLGNTGELFF
>TRBJ2-1|TRBV10-3|-|few
TGTGCCATCAGTGCAGACACTAGGTACAATGAGCAGTTCTTC
CAISADTRYNEQFF
>TRBJ2-2|TRBV6-2/TRBV6-3|-|few
TGTGCCGCCCTGGACCCTCCCGGGGAGCTGTTTTTT
CAALDPPGELFF
>TRBJ1-4|TRBV5-1|-|many
TGCGCCAGCAGCTTGGACCAGGAAAAACTGTTTTTT
CASSLDQEKLFF
>TRBJ2-1|TRBV7-2|-|-
TGTGCCAGCAGCCCAAACGCGGGGGAGCAGTTCTTC
CASSPNAGEQFF
>TRBJ2-3|TRBV6-4|-|-
TGTGCCAGCAGCCCCTCGGTCGGAGGAGGTACGCAGTATTTT
CASSPSVGGGTQYF
>TRBJ1-1|TRBV6-1|-|-
TGTGCCAGCAGTCCCCAAGGGGCAGGGGTGACTGAAGCTTTCTTT
CASSPQGAGVTEAFF
>TRBJ1-1|TRBV11-1|-|-
TGTGCCAGCAGCTTAGGGGGGGGGCGACAGCTCATGAACACTGAAGCTTTCTTT
CASSLGGGRQLMNTEAFF
>TRBJ1-5|TRBV27|-|-
TGTGCCAGCAGTTTTTATCTTGACGGGGGTGGTCAGCCCCAGCATTTT
CASSFYLDGGGQPQHF
>TRBJ1-2|TRBV12-3/TRBV12-4|-|few
TGTGCCAGCAGATTAGGGGGGGCGGCTGGCTACACCTTC
CASRLGGAAGYTF
>TRBJ2-1|TRBV19|TRBD2|few
TGTGCCAGTAGTATGGCGTCTAGCGGGGGGCCCATTGAGCAGTTCTTC
CASSMASSGGPIEQFF
>TRBJ2-2|TRBV10-2|TRBD2|few
TGCGCCAGCAGTCCAGTCCCGGGACTAGCGGGACCTACCGGGGAGCTGTTTTTT
CASSPVPGLAGPTGELFF
>TRBJ2-2|TRBV20-1|-|few
TGCAGTGCTGCCGACCCTGAGGGTGCGAACACCGGGGAGCTGTTTTTT
CSAADPEGANTGELFF
>TRBJ2-2|TRBV15|-|few
TGTGCCACCAGCTTGGGGTTCACCGGGGAGCTGTTTTTT
CATSLGFTGELFF
>TRBJ2-7|TRBV4-2|TRBD2|-
TGTGCCAGCAGCCAAGACTACGGGGGGAACTACGAGCAGTACTTC
CASSQDYGGNYEQYF
>TRBJ2-3|TRBV5-1|-|many
TGCGCCAGCAGACCCCCGTCCCATGATACGCAGTATTTT
CASRPPSHDTQYF
>TRBJ1-2|TRBV10-3|TRBD1|-
TGTGCCATCAGCCAGGGGGACTATGGCTACACCTTC
CAISQGDYGYTF
>TRBJ2-1|TRBV6-2/TRBV6-3|-|few
TGTGCCAGCAGAGAAAAAGTCCGGTCGGAGCAGTTCTTC
CASREKVRSEQFF
>TRBJ2-2|TRBV2|-|-
TGTGCCAGCAGTGGGGGGGCAGCCGGGGAGCTGTTTTTT
CASSGGAAGELFF
>TRBJ1-2|TRBV12-3/TRBV12-4|TRBD1|few
TGTGCCAGCAGGAGCACAGGGGCCCCTATCTATGGCTACACCTTC
CASRSTGAPIYGYTF
>TRBJ2-1|TRBV11-2|TRBD2|-
TGTGCCAGCAGCCCGCTAGCGGAGTCCTACAATGAGCAGTTCTTC
CASSPLAESYNEQFF
>TRBJ1-6|TRBV12-3/TRBV12-4|-|-
TGTGCCAGCAGGCCTCAGGGTGAAAGGAATTCACCCCTCCACTTT
CASRPQGERNSPLHF
>TRBJ1-2|TRBV3-1|TRBD1|-
TGTGCCAGCAGCCAAGTCCCAGGACAGGGGCTCGGGGATGGCTACACCTTC
CASSQVPGQGLGDGYTF
>TRBJ2-1|TRBV5-1|TRBD2|-
TGCGCCAGCAGCTTCGGACTGACTAGCGGGGGGGCAAGCTCCTACAATGAGCAGTTCTTC
CASSFGLTSGGASSYNEQFF
>TRBJ2-2|TRBV9|-|-
TGTGCCAGCAGCGATCGGGTGGCCGGGGAGCTGTTTTTT
CASSDRVAGELFF
>TRBJ1-1|TRBV7-3|-|-
TGTGCCAGCAACAGCGGCACGAACACTGAAGCTTTCTTT
CASNSGTNTEAFF
>TRBJ2-7|TRBV2|-|-
TGTGCCAGCAGTGACCGCGTAGGGGTTATCCACGAGCAGTACTTC
CASSDRVGVIHEQYF
>TRBJ2-7|TRBV20-1|TRBD1|-
TGCAGTGCTAGAGGGGGACAGGGGTACGAGCAGTACTTC
CSARGGQGYEQYF